Here is one T cell receptor beta chain with its context. The record originates from a study of identical twins. With 8 bases clipped from V and 2 bases from J, the junction kept 6 bases outside the gene matches. The length of the CDR3 is 14 residues. Germline V gene lookup returns CDR1 ENHRY and CDR2 SYGVKD. Each CDR3 protein gets one entry after TCRdb re-called the 5' RACE reads with MiXCR. This table holds more than 400,000 distinct CDR3 sequences, 13% to 15% found once. In addition, the sample was reused for a study of yellow fever vaccine responses in identical twins.

This TCR was sampled from a woman aged 18-29 years in good health. The source material was CD4+ T cells sorted from blood. This chain links TRBV10-3 with TRBJ1-1; TRBD1 matches 9 bases. The CDR3 region is CAIGNRGRNTEAFF. CDR3 nucleotides: TGTGCCATCGGAAACAGGGGGCGAAACACTGAAGCTTTCTTT.